This TCR beta chain stems from a study of T cells in localized non-small cell lung cancer (dated by TCRdb to about 2020). In the study overall: The study analyzed T cell repertoires of about 230 early-stage NSCLC patients, comparing tumors and uninvolved tumor-adjacent lungs. The cohort was made up of around 250 treatment-naive NSCLC patients whose localized lung tumors had been resected. A mean age of around 66 years was recorded for the NSCLC patients, of whom some 130 were male and more than 95 were female. Study-wide findings and limitations: Because of the exploratory design, TCR variables were selected using unadjusted p-values without false-discovery rate correction. Uninvolved tumor-adjacent lung showed the highest T cell clonality, higher than tumor, which suggests more focused antigenic responses in the adjacent lung. Of the top 100 tumor clones, a median of approximately 60 were detected in paired uninvolved adjacent lung; around 30 were also among that lung's top 100. Higher blood T cell density associated with longer overall survival, while higher adjacent-lung clonality associated with shorter survival. Multi-region tumor sequencing was not performed, so intratumor heterogeneity could not be excluded.

V loses 3 bases of germline sequence and J loses 5 bases, and the interval between the two ends is 16 bases. CDR1 MNHEY and CDR2 SVGAGI are derived from the germline V gene. The CDR3 spans 16 residues, from the cysteine through the phenylalanine. The DNA shown is the 48-base CDR3, in frame from base 1. TCR beta CDR3 regions were sequenced from DNA using the immunoSEQ Assay. Per the authors' processing: To compute T cell density, TCR beta template counts were normalized to usable DNA, which was estimated by amplifying housekeeping genes. The preseqR package was used to estimate richness by extrapolating to 400,000 templates for PBMC samples and to 120,000 templates for tissue samples. Clonality was defined as one minus Pielou's evenness. Tissue-enriched TCRs were identified by differential abundance testing using productive amino-acid clonotypes, minimum total count 5 and alpha 0.1. The Jaccard Index and the Morisita Overlap Index were used to measure repertoire overlap between compartments. GLIPH grouped TCR beta CDR3s together with public tetramer-defined viral CDR3s, and a viral motif had to include at least three viral sequences and also show V-gene enrichment. In TCRdb, the immuneACCESS table is reduced to in-frame sequences with V and J assigned. These tables do not hold every clone; where another copy was compared, an unresolved V gene accounts for under half, and the others remain unexplained. V, J and clone size were drawn from that table, and D and trimming were deduced from the DNA. For this sample the table gives around 26,000 clones, of which roughly 89% were detected only once. The ten largest account for around 2.8% of the sample.

At diagnosis, peripheral blood, uninvolved tumor-adjacent lung and tumor were collected and were preserved as a mix of fresh-frozen and FFPE material. For TCR repertoire profiling, the blood samples were analyzed as peripheral blood mononuclear cells. As for this clone: Its cognate antigen has yet to be identified. No base-level quality is on record; no much larger clone is a single base apart.

The input for sequencing was peripheral blood, taken before any cancer treatment. Recombination connected TRBV6-5 to TRBJ1-4; TRBD1 is possibly the D segment (5 matching bases). The sequence derives from a woman aged 18 to 55 with stage I lung adenocarcinoma. The CDR3 in this case is CASSYNPTAMNEKLFF. At the DNA level, the sequence is TGTGCCAGCAGTTATAATCCGACAGCCATGAATGAAAAACTGTTTTTT.